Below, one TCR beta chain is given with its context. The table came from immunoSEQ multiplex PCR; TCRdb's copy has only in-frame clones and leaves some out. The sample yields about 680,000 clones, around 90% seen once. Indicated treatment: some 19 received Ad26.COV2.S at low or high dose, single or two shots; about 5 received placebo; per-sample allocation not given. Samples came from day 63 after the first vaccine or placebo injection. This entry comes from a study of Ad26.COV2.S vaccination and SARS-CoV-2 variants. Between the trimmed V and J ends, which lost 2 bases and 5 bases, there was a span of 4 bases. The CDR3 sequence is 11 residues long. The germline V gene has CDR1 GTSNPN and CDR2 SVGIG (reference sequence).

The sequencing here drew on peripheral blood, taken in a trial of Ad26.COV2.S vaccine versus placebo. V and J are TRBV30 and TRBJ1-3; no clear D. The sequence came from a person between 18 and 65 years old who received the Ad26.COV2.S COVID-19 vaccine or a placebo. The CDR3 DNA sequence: TGTGCCTGGAGTCAAAGAAACACCATATATTTT. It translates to CAWSQRNTIYF.